The 7 T cell receptor beta chains presented below share a single source sample, sequenced in a study of response to subunit inactivated influenza vaccine. TCRdb re-called the RT-PCR reads through MiXCR, storing one row per CDR3 protein. The data contain 500,000 to 550,000 distinct CDR3 sequences, under 30% of them singletons. The same specimen was also included in a second study, on T cells expressing NK-cell markers. That study adds: 5'RACE template switching built TCR beta cDNA with unique molecular identifiers.

The sequences come from CD4+ T cells sorted from PBMCs, collected roughly 12 days after vaccination. The receptor set was obtained from a man in his fifties who received an inactivated influenza vaccine.

The V gene is TRBV28, the J gene TRBJ2-3; possibly TRBD1 or TRBD2 for D (5 bases each). The V gene lost 6 bases and the J gene lost 2 bases, with 18 bases spanning the gap. CDR3 size: 16 residues. CDR1 and CDR2 (germline): MDHEN, SYDVKM. The CDR3 nucleotides are TGTGCCAGCAGCACAAGCCCGGGACGCTCCACAGATACGCAGTATTTT. This codes for CASSTSPGRSTDTQYF.

The rearrangement joins TRBV4-1 to TRBJ2-5; 7 nucleotides align to TRBD2. Losses at the gene ends were 4 bases for V and 3 bases for J; bases not matched to a gene: 8. This CDR3 comprises 15 residues. Germline values: CDR1 MGHRA, CDR2 YSYEKL. The CDR3 loop is CASSPGTTIKETQYF. The CDR3 nucleotides are TGCGCCAGCAGCCCAGGGACTACAATTAAAGAGACCCAGTACTTC.

In this sample, this clonotype turned up a few times. The V and J genes are TRBV6-2 or TRBV6-3 and TRBJ2-6; D unresolved. Germline V gene data show CDR1 as MNHEY and CDR2 as SVGEGT. The V gene lost 8 bases and the J gene lost 2 bases, with 13 bases spanning the gap. This CDR3 region has 15 residues. CDR3 residues: CASLNAAAGANVLTF. Here the CDR3 DNA reads TGTGCCAGCCTTAACGCCGCGGCTGGGGCCAACGTCCTGACTTTC.

The V gene is TRBV11-2, the J gene TRBJ2-1, with D perhaps TRBD2 (7 bases). V was cut by 3 bases and J by 8 bases, with 14 bases left in between. CDR1 SGHAT and CDR2 FQNNGV come from the germline V gene. The CDR3 length is 14 residues. The chain's CDR3 is CASSFQGRVHEQFF. The CDR3 coding sequence is TGTGCCAGCAGCTTCCAGGGGAGGGTCCATGAGCAGTTCTTC. The full variable domain, in which reference TRBV11-2 and TRBJ2-1 provide the parts outside the CDR3, is EAGVAQSPRYKIIEKRQSVAFWCNPISGHATLYWYQQILGQGPKLLIQFQNNGVVDDSQLPKDRFSAERLKGVDSTLKIQPAKLEDSAVYLCASSFQGRVHEQFFGPGTRLTVL.

The chain employs TRBV11-2 and TRBJ2-1; 8 nucleotides match TRBD1. Looked up from germline, CDR1 is SGHAT and CDR2 is FQNNGV. The CDR3 loop spans 17 amino acids. With V trimmed by 5 bases and J by 8 bases, 17 bases remained unmatched. The CDR3 DNA is TGTGCCAGCAGCCTCCGAGGACAGGGTCTATTGTTGGATGAGCAGTTCTTC. The encoded protein is CASSLRGQGLLLDEQFF.

The rearrangement links TRBV2 to TRBJ1-1; tentatively, D is TRBD1 (6 bases). V was pared by 5 bases and J by 1 base, with 14 bases between. CDR3 length: 15 amino acids. From germline, CDR1 is SNHLY and CDR2 FYNNEI. This CDR3 reads CASSPRTAWNTEAFF. The CDR3, as DNA: TGTGCCAGCAGTCCTCGGACAGCCTGGAACACTGAAGCTTTCTTT.

This clonotype was observed a handful of times. The chain joins TRBV3-1 to TRBJ2-3; TRBD2 agrees at 8 bases. Trimming took 2 bases from V and 2 from J; bases not matched to a gene: 3. CDR3 length equals 15 residues. Germline V gene lookup returns CDR1 LGHDT and CDR2 YNNKEL (reference sequence). The CDR3 spells CASSQSGRDTDTQYF. In DNA, the CDR3 is TGTGCCAGCAGCCAAAGCGGGAGAGACACAGATACGCAGTATTTT.